This T cell receptor beta chain was obtained from a study of blood T cell repertoires in COVID-19. Looking at the study overall: T cells, B-cell-depleted T cells, or PBMCs supplied cDNA or gDNA.

CDR1 SGHDN and CDR2 FVKESK come from the germline V gene. Trimming took off 0 bases at V and 1 base at J, with 15 bases between the two ends. CDR3 size: 17 residues. The data were produced by immunoSEQ multiplex PCR, yet TCRdb's version contains in-frame clones alone and is incomplete. The sample shows tens of thousands of clones, about four fifths of them seen only once. In this sample, this clone turned up once. V is TRBV14 and J is TRBJ1-1; D uncertain. This TCR was recovered from an elderly man with active or convalescent COVID-19. The specimen was peripheral blood. The CDR3 region is CASSQDLGVRGNTEAFF. Here the CDR3 DNA reads TGTGCCAGCAGCCAAGATCTCGGAGTACGAGGGAACACTGAAGCTTTCTTT.